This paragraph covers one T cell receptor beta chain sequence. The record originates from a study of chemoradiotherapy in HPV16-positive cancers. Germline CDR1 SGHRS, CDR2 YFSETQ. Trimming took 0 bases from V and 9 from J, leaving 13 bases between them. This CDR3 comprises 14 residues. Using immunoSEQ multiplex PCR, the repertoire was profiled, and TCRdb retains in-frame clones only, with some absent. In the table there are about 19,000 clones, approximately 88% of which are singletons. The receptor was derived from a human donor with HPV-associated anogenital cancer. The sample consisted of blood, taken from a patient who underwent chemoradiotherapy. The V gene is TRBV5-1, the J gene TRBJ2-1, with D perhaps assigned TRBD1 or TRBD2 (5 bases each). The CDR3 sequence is CASSLALDSGEQFF. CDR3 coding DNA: TGCGCCAGCAGCTTGGCACTAGACAGTGGTGAGCAGTTCTTC.